One sample yielded the 21 T cell receptor beta chains listed below, sequenced in a study of Ad26.COV2.S vaccination and SARS-CoV-2 variants. Treatment denoted: over 15 received Ad26.COV2.S at low or high dose, single or two shots; about 5 received placebo; per-sample allocation not given. Specimen acquisition occurred on day 63 following the initial vaccine or placebo injection. The repertoire was sequenced with immunoSEQ multiplex PCR; TCRdb's copy has only in-frame clones and lacks some. The sample comprises about 400,000 clones, about nine tenths of which are singletons, and about 2% rests with the top ten. The starting material was peripheral blood, obtained in a trial of Ad26.COV2.S vaccine versus placebo. The receptor source for this set is a person between 18 and 65 years old who received the Ad26.COV2.S COVID-19 vaccine or a placebo.

This chain links TRBV2 with TRBJ2-3; 8 bases are a match to TRBD1. V lost 6 bases and J lost 4; bases outside the gene matches: 0. The CDR3 is 12 residues long. Germline V CDR1 and CDR2: SNHLY, FYNNEI. The DNA for the CDR3 is TGTGCCAGCAGACAGGGGGCAGATACGCAGTATTTT. It yields the protein CASRQGADTQYF.

The rearrangement links TRBV5-4 to TRBJ2-7; the match to TRBD2 covers 9 bases. The ends lost 0 bases at V and 0 bases at J; junction bases unmatched: 1. CDR1 is SGHNT, CDR2 YYREEE, per germline (reference sequence). This CDR3 region has 15 residues. DNA of the CDR3: TGTGCCAGCAGCTTGGGACTAGCGGCCTCCTACGAGCAGTACTTC. This translates into CASSLGLAASYEQYF.

The chain carries TRBV11-2 and TRBJ2-3; 10 bases agree with TRBD2. Germline trimming cut 5 bases from V and 2 bases from J; bases unmatched to any gene: 7. The length of the CDR3 is 16 residues. CDR1 is SGHAT and CDR2 is FQNNGV in the germline V gene. CDR3 DNA: TGTGCCAGCAGCGTAACTAGCGGGACCTTCACAGATACGCAGTATTTT. It codes for CASSVTSGTFTDTQYF.

This chain connects TRBV12-3 or TRBV12-4 to TRBJ1-1; the D is unclear. The V gene lost 6 bases and the J gene lost 3 bases, with 11 bases spanning the gap. The CDR3 is 13 residues long. The DNA of the CDR3 is TGTGCCAGCAGCCGACCCCCGCACACTGAAGCTTTCTTT. Translating gives CASSRPPHTEAFF.

The gene calls are TRBV29-1 and TRBJ1-5; TRBD1 matches at 8 bases. V gave up 4 bases and J gave up 5 bases; unmatched junction bases: 4. Germline CDR1 reads SQVTM; CDR2 reads ANQGSEA. CDR3 length: 13 amino acids. DNA for the CDR3: TGCAGCGTTGGACAGGGGAGATATCAGCCCCAGCATTTT. It encodes CSVGQGRYQPQHF.

This clone is a singleton in its sample. The rearrangement links TRBV10-2 to TRBJ1-6; D is ambiguous. Trimming stripped 4 bases from V and 8 bases from J, with 6 bases between. CDR1 is WSHSY and CDR2 is SAAADI in the germline V gene. CDR3 length equals 12 residues. Here the CDR3 reads CASSAGHSPLHF. CDR3 nucleotide sequence: TGCGCCAGCAGTGCCGGACATTCACCCCTCCACTTT.

The rearrangement joins TRBV25-1 to TRBJ2-5; D perhaps matches TRBD1 (5 bases). The CDR3 runs 16 residues. Germline V gene data show CDR1 as MGHDK and CDR2 as SYGVNS. The V end lost 3 bases, the J end lost 1 base, and 15 bases lay between the germline ends. CDR3 loop: CASSDAGWGSQETQYF. The CDR3 region has the DNA TGTGCCAGCAGTGACGCAGGCTGGGGCTCCCAAGAGACCCAGTACTTC.

V and J are TRBV5-5 and TRBJ2-1, with 7 bases identical to TRBD2. CDR1 is SGHKS and CDR2 is YYEKEE in the germline V gene (reference sequence). This CDR3 region has 16 residues. The ends lost 3 bases at V and 0 bases at J; junction bases unmatched: 6. CDR3 nucleotide sequence: TGTGCCAGCAGCTCCGAGCGGGACCGCTCCTACAATGAGCAGTTCTTC. Translation gives CASSSERDRSYNEQFF. Variable domain in full (rest from reference TRBV5-5 and TRBJ2-1): DAGVTQSPTHLIKTRGQQVTLRCSPISGHKSVSWYQQVLGQGPQFIFQYYEKEERGRGNFPDRFSARQFPNYSSELNVNALLLGDSALYLCASSSERDRSYNEQFFGPGTRLTVL.

The J gene is TRBJ1-6, the V gene TRBV7-9, with unresolved D. The ends were cut back, 5 bases at V and 7 bases at J, with 9 bases in the middle. Germline CDR1 SEHNR, CDR2 FQNEAQ (reference sequence). CDR3 size: 13 residues. This CDR3 is CASSQTVNSPLHF. CDR3 coding DNA: TGTGCCAGCAGCCAGACGGTAAATTCACCCCTCCACTTT.

The rearrangement links TRBV27 to TRBJ1-5; D gene uncertain. Per the germline V gene, CDR1 is MNHEY and CDR2 is SMNVEV (reference sequence). This CDR3 comprises 14 residues. Trimming removed 7 bases at V and 1 base at J, with 11 bases between. The CDR3 sequence is CASNPTASNQPQHF. In DNA form, the CDR3 reads TGTGCCAGCAACCCAACAGCCAGCAATCAGCCCCAGCATTTT.

This clone was recorded only once. The chain has TRBV3-1 (or the pseudogene TRBV3-2) and TRBJ2-3; 7 nucleotides agree with TRBD2. Per germline, CDR1 LGHDT and CDR2 YNNKEL (reference sequence). Trimming at V came to 4 bases and at J to 9 bases, leaving 10 bases not matched to a gene. The length of the CDR3 is 14 residues. CDR3 sequence (DNA): TGTGCCAGCAGCCCCCTTGCGGGAGAAGGGACGCAGTATTTT. It yields the protein CASSPLAGEGTQYF.

The V gene is TRBV9, the J gene TRBJ2-7, with D perhaps TRBD1 (6 bases). Per the germline V gene, CDR1 is SGDLS and CDR2 is YYNGEE. The germline V and J ends were trimmed by 2 bases and 2 bases, with 11 bases remaining between them. CDR3 length equals 14 residues. This chain's CDR3 is CASSVTTGTYEQYF. The CDR3 region has the DNA TGTGCCAGCAGCGTCACTACAGGGACCTACGAGCAGTACTTC.

The gene calls are TRBV29-1 and TRBJ1-3, with a tentative D call TRBD1 (5 bases). V dropped 5 bases and J dropped 4 bases, with 12 bases sitting between them. Germline CDR1 and CDR2: SQVTM and ANQGSEA. This CDR3 comprises 13 residues. The CDR3 sequence: CSVRGAGGNTIYF. The CDR3 DNA reads as TGCAGCGTTCGTGGGGCTGGAGGAAACACCATATATTTT.

This chain joins TRBV11-2 and TRBJ1-1; tentative D call: TRBD1 (6 bases). V lost 2 bases and J 6 bases, leaving 7 bases between the germline ends. Germline CDR1 SGHAT, CDR2 FQNNGV. This CDR3 has 12 residues. The CDR3 reads CASSLKGAEAFF. CDR3 DNA: TGTGCCAGCAGCTTAAAGGGGGCTGAAGCTTTCTTT.

The chain employs TRBV7-6 and TRBJ1-6, with D maybe TRBD1 (6 bases). CDR1 SGHVS and CDR2 FNYEAQ come from the germline V gene. This CDR3 comprises 15 residues. V lost 5 bases to trimming and J lost 7 bases, with 15 bases between them. The DNA for the CDR3 is TGTGCCAGCAGCCCCCGGGGGGGCGGGAATTCACCCCTCCACTTT. Residues: CASSPRGGGNSPLHF. Drawing the rest from reference TRBV7-6 and TRBJ1-6, the complete variable domain is GAGVSQSPRYKVTKRGQDVALRCDPISGHVSLYWYRQALGQGPEFLTYFNYEAQQDKSGLPNDRFSAERPEGSISTLTIQRTEQRDSAMYRCASSPRGGGNSPLHFGNGTRLTVT.

This rearrangement joins TRBV11-3 to TRBJ2-2; a possible D gene is TRBD1 (6 bases). Trimming cost V 4 bases and J 6 bases, with 15 bases left between them. Germline V gene lookup returns CDR1 SGHNT and CDR2 YENEEA. The CDR3 is 15 residues long. The DNA for the CDR3 is TGTGCCAGCAGCTCCATCGGAACAGGGCCCGGGGAGCTGTTTTTT. Residues: CASSSIGTGPGELFF.

The rearrangement joins TRBV5-1 to TRBJ1-1; no definite D call. V was trimmed by 0 bases and J by 1 base, leaving 13 bases between them. This CDR3 has 16 amino acids. Looked up from germline, CDR1 is SGHRS and CDR2 is YFSETQ. The CDR3 bases are TGCGCCAGCAGCTTGGCGGTTGGGGTCACGAACACTGAAGCTTTCTTT. Protein product: CASSLAVGVTNTEAFF.

V is TRBV5-4 and J is TRBJ1-6; D gene ambiguous. V was clipped by 1 base and J by 7 bases, with 6 bases between them. In germline, CDR1 is SGHNT, CDR2 YYREEE (reference sequence). CDR3 length: 13 residues. CDR3 nucleotide sequence: TGTGCCAGCAGCTTGCTTGCGAATTCACCCCTCCACTTT. The encoded protein is CASSLLANSPLHF.

This chain connects TRBV5-1 to TRBJ2-7; 10 bases match TRBD1. CDR1 is SGHRS, CDR2 YFSETQ, per germline. Losses at the gene ends were 8 bases for V and 5 bases for J; bases not matched to a gene: 7. The CDR3 is made up of 13 amino acids. The CDR3, as DNA: TGCGCCAGGTCGGGACAGGGGAAACACGAGCAGTACTTC. It is translated as CARSGQGKHEQYF.

This clone was observed a handful of times. The chain is built from TRBV4-2 and TRBJ1-6, with TRBD1 matching 8 bases. There are 16 residues in the CDR3. The junction had 4 bases not matched to a gene; V was cut back by 0 bases and J by 6 bases. Germline values: CDR1 LGHNA, CDR2 YNFKEQ. The CDR3 DNA follows: TGTGCCAGCAGCCAAGATCGGGGACAGGTTAATTCACCCCTCCACTTT. Its protein is CASSQDRGQVNSPLHF.

The chain couples TRBV6-1 to TRBJ1-4; the match to TRBD1 covers 7 bases. CDR1 is MNHNS, CDR2 SASEGT, per germline. Trimming cost V 2 bases and J 11 bases; bases outside gene matches: 26. The CDR3 runs to 20 residues. Written as DNA, the CDR3 is TGTGCCAGCAGTGAATTGGTTGCGGGTGGGCTCCGGGACAGACGGGACAAACTGTTTTTT. As protein: CASSELVAGGLRDRRDKLFF.